This TCR beta chain was captured by sequencing in a study of T cell responses to AZD1222 COVID-19 vaccine. General observations from the study: Clonal diversity may have been underestimated, and the donors were mostly white British, with more females than males. Nearly half of spike-specific TCRs reportedly target unmutated variant regions. Increased Spike-specific TCR breadth and depth were observed after two AZD1222 doses.

Turning to this clone: Its matching antigen is unknown.

Sequencing used immunoSEQ multiplex PCR; TCRdb keeps in-frame clones, though not all of them. This table holds 90,000 to 100,000 clones, 80% to 90% found once. The germline V gene has CDR1 SGHTA and CDR2 FQGNSA. V dropped 3 bases and J dropped 2; count of bases not matched to a gene: 3. The CDR3 consists of 14 residues. The sequence was collected from an adult in good health. J is TRBJ1-2 and V is TRBV7-2; 7 bases align to TRBD1. This material consisted of peripheral blood, taken on day 0 of AZD1222 vaccination. The CDR3, as DNA: TGTGCCAGCAGCTTTTCGACAGGGAACTATGGCTACACCTTC. Translated, it gives CASSFSTGNYGYTF.